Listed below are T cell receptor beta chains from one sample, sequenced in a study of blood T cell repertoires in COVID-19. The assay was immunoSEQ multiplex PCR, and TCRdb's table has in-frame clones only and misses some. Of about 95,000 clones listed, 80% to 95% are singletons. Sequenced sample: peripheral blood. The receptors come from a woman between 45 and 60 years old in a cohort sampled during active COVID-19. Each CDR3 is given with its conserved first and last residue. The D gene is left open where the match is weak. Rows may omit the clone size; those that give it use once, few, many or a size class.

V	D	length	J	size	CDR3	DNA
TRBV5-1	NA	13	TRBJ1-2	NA	CASSLGQGHGYTF	TGCGCCAGCAGCTTGGGGCAGGGGCATGGCTACACCTTC
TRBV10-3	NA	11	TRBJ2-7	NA	CAIRSGYEQYF	TGTGCCATCCGATCGGGGTACGAGCAGTACTTC
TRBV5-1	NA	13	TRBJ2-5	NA	CASSSGIRETQYF	TGCGCCAGCAGCTCGGGGATTAGGGAGACCCAGTACTTC
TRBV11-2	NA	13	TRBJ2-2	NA	CASSLMGAGELFF	TGTGCCAGCAGCTTAATGGGCGCCGGGGAGCTGTTTTTT
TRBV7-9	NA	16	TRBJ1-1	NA	CASSLKSWWGVTEAFF	TGTGCCAGCAGCTTAAAGTCATGGTGGGGAGTCACTGAAGCTTTCTTT
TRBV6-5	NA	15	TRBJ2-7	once	CASSYGGIDSYEQYF	TGTGCCAGCAGTTACGGCGGGATTGATTCTTACGAGCAGTACTTC
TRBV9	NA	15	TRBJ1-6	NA	CASSVVGGPNSPLHF	TGTGCCAGCAGCGTAGTGGGGGGGCCTAATTCACCCCTCCACTTT
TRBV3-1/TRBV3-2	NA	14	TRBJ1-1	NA	CASSQGRGNTEAFF	TGTGCCAGCAGCCAAGGAAGGGGGAACACTGAAGCTTTCTTT
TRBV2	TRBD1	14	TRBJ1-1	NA	CASNKGAMNTEAFF	TGTGCCAGCAATAAGGGGGCTATGAACACTGAAGCTTTCTTT
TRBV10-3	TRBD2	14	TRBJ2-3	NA	CAISAGLVTDTQYF	TGTGCCATCAGTGCGGGACTAGTAACGGATACGCAGTATTTT
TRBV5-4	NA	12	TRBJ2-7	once	CASSQSSYEQYF	TGTGCCAGCAGCCAGTCCTCCTACGAGCAGTACTTC
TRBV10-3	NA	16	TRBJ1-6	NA	CAISKSPGWTNSPLHF	TGTGCCATCAGTAAATCTCCAGGGTGGACGAATTCACCCCTCCACTTT
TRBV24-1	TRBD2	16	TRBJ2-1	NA	CATSDPGLAGWNEQFF	TGTGCCACCAGTGACCCTGGACTAGCGGGATGGAATGAGCAGTTCTTC
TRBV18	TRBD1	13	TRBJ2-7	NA	CASSPWDSAEQYF	TGTGCCAGCTCACCCTGGGACAGCGCTGAGCAGTACTTC
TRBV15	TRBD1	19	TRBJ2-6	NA	CATSRDLGQGVSSANVLTF	TGTGCCACCAGCAGAGATCTCGGGCAGGGGGTGTCCTCGGCCAACGTCCTGACTTTC
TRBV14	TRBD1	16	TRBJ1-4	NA	CASSQAGTATNEKLFF	TGTGCCAGCAGCCAAGCAGGGACAGCAACTAATGAAAAACTGTTTTTT
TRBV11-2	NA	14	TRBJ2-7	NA	CASSLGPGSHEQYF	TGTGCCAGCAGCTTAGGACCCGGGAGCCACGAGCAGTACTTC
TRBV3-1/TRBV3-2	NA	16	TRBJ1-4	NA	CASSLRRGAGLEKLFF	TGTGCCAGCAGCCTTCGGCGCGGGGCAGGGCTTGAAAAACTGTTTTTT
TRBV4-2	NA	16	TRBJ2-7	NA	CASSQETLAPTYEQYF	TGTGCCAGCAGCCAAGAAACTTTAGCGCCCACCTACGAGCAGTACTTC
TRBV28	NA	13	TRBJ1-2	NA	CASSLTGNYGYTF	TGTGCCAGCAGTTTAACAGGGAACTATGGCTACACCTTC
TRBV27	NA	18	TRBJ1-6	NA	CASSFLQASLLYNSPLHF	TGTGCCAGCAGTTTCTTACAGGCGTCCCTCCTCTATAATTCACCCCTCCACTTT
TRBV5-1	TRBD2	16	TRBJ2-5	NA	CASSLGSSGVQETQYF	TGCGCCAGCAGCTTGGGGAGTAGCGGGGTCCAAGAGACCCAGTACTTC
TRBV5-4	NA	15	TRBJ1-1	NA	CASRLQGDTNTEAFF	TGTGCCAGCAGACTACAAGGGGACACGAACACTGAAGCTTTCTTT
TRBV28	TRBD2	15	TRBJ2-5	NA	CASSDLGTIQETQYF	TGTGCCAGCAGTGACCTCGGGACTATCCAAGAGACCCAGTACTTC
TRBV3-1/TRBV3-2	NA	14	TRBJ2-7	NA	CASSQGSGSYEQYF	TGTGCCAGCAGCCAGGGATCAGGGTCCTACGAGCAGTACTTC
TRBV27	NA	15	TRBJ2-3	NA	CASSAGWGRTDTQYF	TGTGCCAGCAGTGCCGGGTGGGGGCGCACAGATACGCAGTATTTT
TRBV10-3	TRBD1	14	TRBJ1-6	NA	CAIGSTGVNSPLHF	TGTGCCATCGGGTCGACAGGGGTTAATTCACCCCTCCACTTT
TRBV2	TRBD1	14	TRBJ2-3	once	CASRGQGFRDTQYF	TGTGCCAGCAGAGGACAGGGCTTTAGAGATACGCAGTATTTT
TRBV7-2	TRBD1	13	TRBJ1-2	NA	CASSLTGDYGYTF	TGTGCCAGCAGCTTGACAGGGGACTATGGCTACACCTTC
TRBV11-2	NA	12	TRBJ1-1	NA	CASSLRGAEAFF	TGTGCCAGCAGCCTACGGGGGGCTGAAGCTTTCTTT
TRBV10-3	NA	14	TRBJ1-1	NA	CAISEGRDNTEAFF	TGTGCCATCAGTGAGGGCAGGGACAATACTGAAGCTTTCTTT
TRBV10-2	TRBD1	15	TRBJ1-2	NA	CASSLRDRGRYGYTF	TGCGCCAGCAGCCTTAGGGACAGGGGCCGCTATGGCTACACCTTC
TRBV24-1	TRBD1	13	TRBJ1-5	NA	CATKQGVSQPQHF	TGTGCCACCAAACAGGGGGTGAGTCAGCCCCAGCATTTT
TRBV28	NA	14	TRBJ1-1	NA	CASSLIRVNTEAFF	TGTGCCAGCAGTTTAATCAGGGTAAACACTGAAGCTTTCTTT
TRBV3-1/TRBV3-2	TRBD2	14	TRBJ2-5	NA	CASSQTSIEETQYF	TGTGCCAGCAGCCAGACTAGCATCGAAGAGACCCAGTACTTC
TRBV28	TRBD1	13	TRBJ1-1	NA	CAIAGTGGTEAFF	TGTGCCATCGCCGGGACAGGGGGCACTGAAGCTTTCTTT
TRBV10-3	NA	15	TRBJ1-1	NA	CAISVLPGVTTEAFF	TGTGCCATCAGTGTTCTTCCAGGGGTGACCACTGAAGCTTTCTTT
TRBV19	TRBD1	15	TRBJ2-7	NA	CASSRIGTGKYEQYF	TGTGCCAGTAGTAGGATCGGGACAGGAAAATACGAGCAGTACTTC
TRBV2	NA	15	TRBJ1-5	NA	CASSGATGGNQPQHF	TGTGCCAGCAGTGGGGCCACCGGGGGCAATCAGCCCCAGCATTTT
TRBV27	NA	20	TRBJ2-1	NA	CASKFRGDYRFSHSYNEQFF	TGTGCCAGCAAGTTTAGGGGGGACTATCGGTTTTCACACTCCTACAATGAGCAGTTCTTC
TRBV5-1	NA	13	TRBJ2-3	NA	CASSLARGDTQYF	TGCGCCAGCAGCTTGGCCAGGGGAGATACGCAGTATTTT
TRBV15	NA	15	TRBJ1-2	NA	CATSRDLLLSSGYTF	TGTGCCACCAGCAGAGATCTGCTATTGTCGAGCGGCTACACCTTC